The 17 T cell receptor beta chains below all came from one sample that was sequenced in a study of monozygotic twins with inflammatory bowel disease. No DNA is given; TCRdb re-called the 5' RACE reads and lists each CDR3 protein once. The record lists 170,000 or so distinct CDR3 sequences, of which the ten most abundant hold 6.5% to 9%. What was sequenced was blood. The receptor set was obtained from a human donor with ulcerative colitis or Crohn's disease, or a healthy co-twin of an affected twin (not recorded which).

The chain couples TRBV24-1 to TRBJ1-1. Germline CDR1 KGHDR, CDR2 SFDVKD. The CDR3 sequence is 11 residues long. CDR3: CATSGEDEAFF.

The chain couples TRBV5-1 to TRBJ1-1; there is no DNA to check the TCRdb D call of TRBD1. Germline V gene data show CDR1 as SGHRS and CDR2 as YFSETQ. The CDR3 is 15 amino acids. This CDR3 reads CASSSGTHRGTEAFF.

The CDR3 loop is CASSLSWTGPYYGYTF. This chain links TRBV27 with TRBJ1-2; no DNA is available, so the TRBD1 call from TCRdb remains unchecked. The CDR3 consists of 16 residues. Germline lookup yields CDR1 MNHEY and CDR2 SMNVEV (reference sequence).

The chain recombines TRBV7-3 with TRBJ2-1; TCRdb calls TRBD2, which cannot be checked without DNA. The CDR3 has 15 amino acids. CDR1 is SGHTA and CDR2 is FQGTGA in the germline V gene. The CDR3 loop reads CASSLSGRAGNEQFF.

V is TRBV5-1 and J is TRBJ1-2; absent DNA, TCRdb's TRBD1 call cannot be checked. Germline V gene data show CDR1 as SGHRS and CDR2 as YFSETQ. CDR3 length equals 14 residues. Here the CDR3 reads CASSPRGTNYGYTF.

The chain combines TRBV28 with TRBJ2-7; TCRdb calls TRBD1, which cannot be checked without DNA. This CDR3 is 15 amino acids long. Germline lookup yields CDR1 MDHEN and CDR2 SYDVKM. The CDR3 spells CASSLWGTGGYEQYF.

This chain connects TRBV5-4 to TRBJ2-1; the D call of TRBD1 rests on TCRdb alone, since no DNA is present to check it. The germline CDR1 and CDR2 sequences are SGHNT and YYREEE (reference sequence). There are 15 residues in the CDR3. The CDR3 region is CASRGTGSSYNEQFF.

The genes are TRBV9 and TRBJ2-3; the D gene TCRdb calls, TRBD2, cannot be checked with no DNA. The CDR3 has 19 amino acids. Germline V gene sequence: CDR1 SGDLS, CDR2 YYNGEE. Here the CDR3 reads CASSPRVAGRVHTVDTQYF.

The CDR3 loop reads CASSPREMNTEAFF. The chain links TRBV7-9 to TRBJ1-1. Per the germline V gene, CDR1 is SEHNR and CDR2 is FQNEAQ (reference sequence). This CDR3 spans 14 amino acids.

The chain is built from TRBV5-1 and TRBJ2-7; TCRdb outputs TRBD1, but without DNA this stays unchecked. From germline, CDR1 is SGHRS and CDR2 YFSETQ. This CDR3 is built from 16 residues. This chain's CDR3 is CASTPWGTGSSYEQYF.

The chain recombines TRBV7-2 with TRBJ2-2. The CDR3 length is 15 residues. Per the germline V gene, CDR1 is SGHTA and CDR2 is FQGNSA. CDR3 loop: CASSLSGIRAGELFF.

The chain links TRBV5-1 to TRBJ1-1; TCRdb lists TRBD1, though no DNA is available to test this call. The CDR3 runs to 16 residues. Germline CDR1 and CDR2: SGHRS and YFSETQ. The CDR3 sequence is CASSLLLQGGNTEAFF. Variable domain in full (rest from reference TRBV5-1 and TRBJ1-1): KAGVTQTPRYLIKTRGQQVTLSCSPISGHRSVSWYQQTPGQGLQFLFEYFSETQRNKGNFPGRFSGRQFSNSRSEMNVSTLELGDSALYLCASSLLLQGGNTEAFFGQGTRLTVV.

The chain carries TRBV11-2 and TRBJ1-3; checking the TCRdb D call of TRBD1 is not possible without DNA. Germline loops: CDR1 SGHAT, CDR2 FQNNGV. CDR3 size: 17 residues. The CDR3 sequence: CASSLDHMGYSGNTIYF.

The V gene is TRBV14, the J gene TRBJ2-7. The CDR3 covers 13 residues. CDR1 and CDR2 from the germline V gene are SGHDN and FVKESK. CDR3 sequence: CASSQEVTYEQYF. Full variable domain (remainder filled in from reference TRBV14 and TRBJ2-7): EAGVTQFPSHSVIEKGQTVTLRCDPISGHDNLYWYRRVMGKEIKFLLHFVKESKQDESGMPNNRFLAERTGGTYSTLKVQPAELEDSGVYFCASSQEVTYEQYFGPGTRLTVT.

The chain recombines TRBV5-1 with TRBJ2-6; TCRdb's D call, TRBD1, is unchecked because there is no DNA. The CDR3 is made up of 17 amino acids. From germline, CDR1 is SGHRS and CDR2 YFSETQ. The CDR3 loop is CASSLGPGVSGANVLTF.

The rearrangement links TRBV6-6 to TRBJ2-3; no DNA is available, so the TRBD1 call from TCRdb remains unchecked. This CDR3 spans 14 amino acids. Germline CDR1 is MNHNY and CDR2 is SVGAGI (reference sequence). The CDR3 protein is CASSYGQARDTQYF.

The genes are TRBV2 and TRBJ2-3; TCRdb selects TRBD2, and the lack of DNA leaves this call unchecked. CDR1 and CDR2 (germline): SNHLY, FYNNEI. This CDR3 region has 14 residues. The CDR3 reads CASRVGRGTDTQYF.